One and the same sample provided the 22 T cell receptor beta chains below, sequenced in a study of monozygotic twins with inflammatory bowel disease. TCRdb reprocessed the 5' RACE reads, keeping one entry per CDR3 protein, no DNA. There are about 210,000 distinct CDR3 sequences in the sample, with 7.5% to 9.5% held by the top ten. Sequenced sample: blood. The receptors here all came from a human donor with ulcerative colitis or Crohn's disease, or a healthy co-twin of an affected twin (not recorded which).

J is TRBJ2-5 and V is TRBV7-3; with no DNA, the TCRdb D assignment of TRBD1 cannot be verified. Germline loops: CDR1 SGHTA, CDR2 FQGTGA. This CDR3 is built from 13 residues. The CDR3 protein is CASSPPYEETQYF.

CDR3 amino acids: CASSQGYMYEQFF. This chain links TRBV4-1 with TRBJ2-1. The CDR3 runs 13 residues. The germline V gene encodes CDR1 MGHRA and CDR2 YSYEKL.

The V and J genes are TRBV15 and TRBJ1-1; TCRdb names TRBD1, which stays unverified in the absence of DNA. Germline V gene sequence: CDR1 LNHNV, CDR2 YYDKDF (reference sequence). This CDR3 is 14 amino acids long. The CDR3 region is CATSRGDRTSEAFF. The full variable domain, in which reference TRBV15 and TRBJ1-1 provide the parts outside the CDR3, is DAMVIQNPRYQVTQFGKPVTLSCSQTLNHNVMYWYQQKSSQAPKLLFHYYDKDFNNEADTPDNFQSRRPNTSFCFLDIRSPGLGDTAMYLCATSRGDRTSEAFFGQGTRLTVV.

This chain connects TRBV27 to TRBJ1-1. Per germline, CDR1 MNHEY and CDR2 SMNVEV (reference sequence). The CDR3 is 14 residues long. CDR3 sequence reads: CASSPSSWNTEAFF.

The CDR3 protein is CSVGAAARMRDTF. The chain employs TRBV29-1 and TRBJ1-2. CDR1 is SQVTM, CDR2 ANQGSEA, per germline. This CDR3 has 13 residues.

The chain combines TRBV7-2 with TRBJ2-3; TCRdb's D call of TRBD1 is untestable without DNA. CDR3 length: 15 residues. In germline, CDR1 is SGHTA, CDR2 FQGNSA. CDR3 sequence reads: CASSFRDRVADTQYF.

The V gene is TRBV4-3, the J gene TRBJ2-3; TCRdb outputs TRBD2, but without DNA this stays unchecked. In germline, CDR1 is LGHNA, CDR2 YSLEER. The CDR3 loop spans 16 amino acids. The chain's CDR3 is CASSQEWAGGPDTQYF.

The V gene is TRBV7-6, the J gene TRBJ1-3; TCRdb lists TRBD1, though no DNA is available to test this call. The CDR3 sequence is 15 residues long. The V gene's germline CDR1 is SGHVS and CDR2 FNYEAQ. The CDR3 region is CASSVGPGKDNTIYF. The variable domain in full, with the rest retrieved from reference TRBV7-6 and TRBJ1-3, is GAGVSQSPRYKVTKRGQDVALRCDPISGHVSLYWYRQALGQGPEFLTYFNYEAQQDKSGLPNDRFSAERPEGSISTLTIQRTEQRDSAMYRCASSVGPGKDNTIYFGEGSWLTVV.

V is TRBV20-1 and J is TRBJ2-1; the TRBD1 assignment by TCRdb is unverifiable without DNA. CDR1 and CDR2 (germline): DFQATT, SNEGSKA (reference sequence). The length of the CDR3 is 14 residues. CDR3 sequence: CSAPGVRPGNEQFF.

This sequence joins TRBV11-2 and TRBJ2-2; lacking DNA, the TRBD1 call made by TCRdb goes unchecked. Per germline, CDR1 SGHAT and CDR2 FQNNGV. The CDR3 has 15 residues. The CDR3 is CASSSAPGFPGELFF.

This rearrangement joins TRBV7-9 to TRBJ1-2; the TCRdb D gene call, TRBD1, has no DNA to confirm it. The germline V gene has CDR1 SEHNR and CDR2 FQNEAQ (reference sequence). The CDR3 runs to 15 residues. The CDR3 sequence is CASRRTGQGGDGYTF.

The V gene is TRBV20-1, the J gene TRBJ2-7; checking the TCRdb D call of TRBD1 is not possible without DNA. The CDR3 is 16 residues long. Germline V gene sequence: CDR1 DFQATT, CDR2 SNEGSKA (reference sequence). This CDR3 is CSALGADWSSSYEQYF.

The chain has TRBV7-9 and TRBJ2-7; TCRdb picks TRBD1, but there is no DNA to check that call. This CDR3 comprises 17 residues. Per germline, CDR1 SEHNR and CDR2 FQNEAQ (reference sequence). The CDR3 loop is CASSLASGRGPPYEQYF.

This CDR3 is CSARDPQEFYNEQFF. V gene TRBV20-1 combines with J gene TRBJ2-1. The CDR3 length is 15 residues. Germline values: CDR1 DFQATT, CDR2 SNEGSKA (reference sequence).

The rearrangement joins TRBV7-6 to TRBJ2-3; TCRdb names TRBD2, which stays unverified in the absence of DNA. The CDR3 has 15 amino acids. CDR1 is SGHVS, CDR2 FNYEAQ, per germline. CDR3 protein: CASSPGSGVTDTQYF.

The chain is built from TRBV7-2 and TRBJ1-2; TCRdb returns TRBD1, unconfirmable since there is no DNA. Germline lookup yields CDR1 SGHTA and CDR2 FQGNSA. CDR3 length: 11 residues. This CDR3 is CASGGERSYTF.

The chain links TRBV5-6 to TRBJ2-4; TCRdb reports TRBD1, a call that lacks DNA to check it against. CDR3 size: 16 residues. The germline V gene has CDR1 SGHDT and CDR2 YYEEEE. The CDR3 loop reads CASSLRDTSAKNIQYF.

The chain combines TRBV7-6 with TRBJ2-3; the TRBD1 assignment by TCRdb is unverifiable without DNA. Germline V gene data show CDR1 as SGHVS and CDR2 as FNYEAQ. The CDR3 is 16 residues long. The CDR3 protein is CASSPGHALMTDTQYF. Looking up the rest from reference TRBV7-6 and TRBJ2-3 gives the full variable domain: GAGVSQSPRYKVTKRGQDVALRCDPISGHVSLYWYRQALGQGPEFLTYFNYEAQQDKSGLPNDRFSAERPEGSISTLTIQRTEQRDSAMYRCASSPGHALMTDTQYFGPGTRLTVL.

The V call is TRBV7-8, the J call TRBJ2-7; the TCRdb D gene call, TRBD2, has no DNA to confirm it. The CDR3 length is 14 residues. CDR1 and CDR2 from the germline V gene are SGHVS and FQNEAQ. CDR3 sequence: CASSPSLAEYEQYF.

This chain joins TRBV7-2 and TRBJ2-3; absent DNA, TCRdb's TRBD2 call cannot be checked. The CDR3 consists of 15 residues. Germline CDR1 SGHTA, CDR2 FQGNSA. CDR3 region: CASSRGWAATDTQYF.

V usage is TRBV18 and J usage is TRBJ1-5. Germline V lookup: CDR1 KGHSH, CDR2 LQKENI. The CDR3 sequence is 15 residues long. CDR3 loop: CASSSRRDSNQPQHF.

V is TRBV7-8 and J is TRBJ2-2; TCRdb's assignment of TRBD1 cannot be checked, as there is no DNA. The CDR3 totals 13 residues. The V gene's germline CDR1 is SGHVS and CDR2 FQNEAQ. CDR3 sequence reads: CATRRGATGELFF.